The T cell receptor (beta chain) under discussion was sequenced for a study of a mutant IDH1 vaccine in newly diagnosed glioma. Across the study: Vaccination was launched 4-6 weeks after radiotherapy alone, or with temozolomide cycles. Patients had received radiotherapy, temozolomide, or both previously, most receiving both. The timing of visit V12 was week 35, and that of visit V13 was week 47.

Sequencing used immunoSEQ multiplex PCR; TCRdb keeps in-frame clones, though not all of them. The sample comprises tens of thousands of clones, 75% of which are singletons, and approximately 9.1% rests with the top ten. Time point meaning: week 47, end of study. Each dose of the vaccine consisted of 300 ug of mutant IDH1 20-mer peptide, with topical imiquimod. At weeks 1, 3, 5, 7, 11, 15, 19 and 23, patients received a vaccination, eight in all. To note about this clone: Its antigen is not known.

CDR3 length: 15 residues. Between the trimmed V and J ends, which lost 2 bases and 2 bases, there was a span of 11 bases. CDR1 LNHDA and CDR2 SQIVND come from the germline V gene (reference sequence). This receptor was obtained from a man in his forties with glioma. The rearrangement links TRBV19 to TRBJ2-3; perhaps TRBD2 as D (5 bases). Sequencing used PBMCs, obtained from a glioma patient whose treatment included an IDH1 peptide vaccine. CDR3 in DNA: TGTGCCAGTAGTATATCCCTAGCCCCCACAGATACGCAGTATTTT. It translates to CASSISLAPTDTQYF.